The sequence of this T cell receptor (beta chain) was determined in a study of beta chain features in type 1 diabetes. Findings and limits, study-wide: People with Type 1 diabetes carried modestly yet significantly shorter TCRB CDR3s in all four CD4+ subsets.

For this clone: Its antigen is as yet unknown.

The investigators reverse transcribed all of the isolated RNA, so they sequenced expressed TCRB transcripts. Only in-frame clones appear in the TCRdb table, and some are missing; sequencing was by immunoSEQ multiplex PCR. Among about 700,000 clones listed, roughly 12% were seen once. This CDR3 region has 13 residues. Trimming removed 4 bases from V and 3 bases from J; junction bases left unmatched: 6. Germline CDR1 and CDR2: GTSNPN and SVGIG (reference sequence). The J gene is TRBJ2-7, the V gene TRBV30, with 7 bases lining up with TRBD1. The sequenced sample was naive CD4+ T cells from blood. This TCR was recovered from a young man with type 1 diabetes. The DNA of the CDR3 is TGTGCCTGGAAGGTCGGGACAGACTACGAGCAGTACTTC. Translating it yields CAWKVGTDYEQYF.